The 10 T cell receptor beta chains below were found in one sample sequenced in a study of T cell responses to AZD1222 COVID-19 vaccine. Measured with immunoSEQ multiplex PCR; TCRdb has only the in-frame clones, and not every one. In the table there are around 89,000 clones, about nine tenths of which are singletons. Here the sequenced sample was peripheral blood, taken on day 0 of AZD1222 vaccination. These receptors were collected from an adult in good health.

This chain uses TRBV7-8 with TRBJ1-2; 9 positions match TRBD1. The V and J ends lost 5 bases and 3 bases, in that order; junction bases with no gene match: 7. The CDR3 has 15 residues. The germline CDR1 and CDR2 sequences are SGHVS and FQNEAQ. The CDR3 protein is CASSPKTGGDYGYTF. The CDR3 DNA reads TGTGCCAGCAGCCCAAAGACAGGGGGAGACTATGGCTACACCTTC.

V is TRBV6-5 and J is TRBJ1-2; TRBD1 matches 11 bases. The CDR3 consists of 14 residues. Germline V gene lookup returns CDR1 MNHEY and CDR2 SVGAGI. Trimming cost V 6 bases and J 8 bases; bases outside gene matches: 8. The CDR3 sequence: CASRPGTGGWGYTF. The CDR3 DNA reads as TGTGCCAGCAGACCTGGGACAGGGGGTTGGGGCTACACCTTC.

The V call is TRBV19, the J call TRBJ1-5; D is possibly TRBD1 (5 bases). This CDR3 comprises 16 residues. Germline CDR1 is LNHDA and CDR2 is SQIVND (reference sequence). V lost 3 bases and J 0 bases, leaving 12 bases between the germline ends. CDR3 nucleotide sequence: TGTGCCAGTAGTATCAGGCCAGGGAATAGCAATCAGCCCCAGCATTTT. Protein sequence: CASSIRPGNSNQPQHF.

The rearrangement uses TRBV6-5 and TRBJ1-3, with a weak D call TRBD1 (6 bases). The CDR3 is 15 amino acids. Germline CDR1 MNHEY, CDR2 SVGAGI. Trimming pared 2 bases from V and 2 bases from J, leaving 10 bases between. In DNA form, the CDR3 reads TGTGCCAGCAGTTACGGACAGCAAGCTGGAAACACCATATATTTT. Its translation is CASSYGQQAGNTIYF.

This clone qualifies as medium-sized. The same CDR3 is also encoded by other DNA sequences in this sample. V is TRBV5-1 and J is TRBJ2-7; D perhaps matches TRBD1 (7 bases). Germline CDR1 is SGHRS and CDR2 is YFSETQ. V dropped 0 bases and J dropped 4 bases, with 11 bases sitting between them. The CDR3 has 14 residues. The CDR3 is CASSLAAGGYEQYF. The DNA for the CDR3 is TGCGCCAGCAGCTTGGCGGCAGGGGGGTACGAGCAGTACTTC.

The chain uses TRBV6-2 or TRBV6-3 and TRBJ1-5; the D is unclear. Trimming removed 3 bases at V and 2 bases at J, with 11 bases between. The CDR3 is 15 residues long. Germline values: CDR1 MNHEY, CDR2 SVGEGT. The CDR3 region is CASSYPGVGNQPQHF. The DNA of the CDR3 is TGTGCCAGCAGTTATCCTGGGGTGGGCAATCAGCCCCAGCATTTT.

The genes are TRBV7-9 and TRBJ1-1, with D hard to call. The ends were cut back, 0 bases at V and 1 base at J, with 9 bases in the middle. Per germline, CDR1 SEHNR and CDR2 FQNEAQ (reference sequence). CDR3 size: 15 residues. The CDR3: CASSLALLQNTEAFF. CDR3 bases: TGTGCCAGCAGCTTAGCTCTCCTACAGAACACTGAAGCTTTCTTT.

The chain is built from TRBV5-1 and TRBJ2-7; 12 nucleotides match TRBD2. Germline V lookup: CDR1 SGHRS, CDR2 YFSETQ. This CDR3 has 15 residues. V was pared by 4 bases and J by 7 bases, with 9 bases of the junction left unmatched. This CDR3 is CASSHRTSGTGEQYF. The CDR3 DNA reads TGCGCCAGCAGCCACCGGACTAGCGGGACGGGGGAGCAGTACTTC. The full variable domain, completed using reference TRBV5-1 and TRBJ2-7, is KAGVTQTPRYLIKTRGQQVTLSCSPISGHRSVSWYQQTPGQGLQFLFEYFSETQRNKGNFPGRFSGRQFSNSRSEMNVSTLELGDSALYLCASSHRTSGTGEQYFGPGTRLTVT.

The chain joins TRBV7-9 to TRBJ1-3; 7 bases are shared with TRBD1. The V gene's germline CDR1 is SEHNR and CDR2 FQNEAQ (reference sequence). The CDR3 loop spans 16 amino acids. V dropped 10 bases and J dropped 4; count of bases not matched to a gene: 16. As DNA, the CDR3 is TGTGCCATCACGACGAGTGGGACAGATTACGGAAACACCATATATTTT. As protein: CAITTSGTDYGNTIYF.

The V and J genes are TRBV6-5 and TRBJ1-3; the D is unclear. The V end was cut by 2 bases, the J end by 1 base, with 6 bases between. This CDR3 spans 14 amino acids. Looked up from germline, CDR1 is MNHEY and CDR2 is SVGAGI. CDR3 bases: TGTGCCAGCAGTTACGACAATTCTGGAAACACCATATATTTT. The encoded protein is CASSYDNSGNTIYF.